Given below is one T cell receptor beta chain in context. This clonotype showed up just once. What this receptor recognizes is not known. Base qualities were left out, and no much larger clone turns up one base away. One read alone lends weak support. Every donor in the study was a healthy Caucasian. The twin cohort consisted of three pairs of female monozygotic twins, all aged roughly 18 to 29 years. The RNA used for TCR libraries was isolated from peripheral blood mononuclear cells. The germline V gene (reference sequence) sets CDR1 to GTSNPN and CDR2 to SVGIG. Measured from the cysteine to the phenylalanine, the CDR3 is 14 residues long. Only the CDR3 DNA stays, 42 bases, in frame from base 1. At the junction V is shortened by 7 bases and J by 3 bases; bases outside the gene matches: 9. The sample comes from a study of identical twins (TCRdb year 2016). With respect to the entire study: TCR alpha and beta repertoires from monozygotic twins, unrelated adults of various ages and cord blood were deep-sequenced to test whether fetal clonotypes persist. Replicate twin experiments were performed at different times using different library preparation protocols to rule out contamination.

Library preparation used 5' RACE. The listed sequencing device is Illumina HiSeq 2000. A universal primer binding site was added through template switching, and the final cDNA carried a unique molecular identifier so that TCR cDNA molecules could be counted accurately. Specific primers in the conserved constant-segment region were used to synthesize first-strand cDNA for the TCR alpha and beta chains. To control for contamination, every cDNA library was double barcoded, receiving both a SMART-Mk sample barcode and Illumina barcodes. Two successive PCR steps introduced TruSeq adapter sequences along with Illumina sample barcodes. The Illumina HiSeq platform was used with custom primers to sequence TCR alpha and beta cDNA libraries. As for how the authors treated the data: Raw reads were processed with MiGEC to extract unique molecular identifiers, and MiXCR was used to determine CDR3 positions. For each individual, recombination models were inferred using an EM algorithm with the repgenHMM and IGoR tools. Shared clonotype analysis was performed with the tcR package in R, normalizing sharing by the product of cloneset sizes. To study raw recombination without the effects of thymic and clonal selection, out-of-frame nonproductive sequences were analyzed. TCRdb itself trimmed the public reads at Q25 with fastp, ran MiXCR and retained productive beta chains. One record per CDR3 amino acid sequence lists the most common genes and DNA. It is TCRdb's table, rather than the study itself, that gives the V and J calls and clone size. The sample table lists 550,000 to 700,000 distinct CDR3 sequences, 21% of them with a count of one. The ten largest clones represent around 4.5% of the sample.

The research as a whole found: Abundant cord blood beta clonotypes had fewer insertions, young adult naive repertoires showed a similar but weaker trend, and memory repertoires showed no such trend. Invariant T cells such as MAIT and iNKT could partly confound zero-insertion analyses, although diverse VJ usage argued against such confounding for most clonotypes. In monozygotic twins, out-of-frame TCR alpha sharing was systematically underestimated by recombination models, although the models agreed with sharing between unrelated individuals. Compared with coincidental sharing between unrelated individuals, out-of-frame TCR alpha sequences shared between twins showed an excess of sequences with low generation probability. A weaker excess of twin sharing was found in beta out-of-frame sequences because the signal-to-noise ratio was lowered by fewer shared sequences. Because the same donors could not be followed over many years, conclusions were based on cross-sectional statistical analysis.

The same sample was also studied in work on T cells expressing NK-cell markers. The second paper states: Eight donors provided sorted CD3+CD56+NKG2C+, CD3+CD56+NKG2C- and CD3+CD56-NKG2C+ T-cell subsets, whose TCR beta-chain repertoires were profiled. Of the eight sequenced donors, seven were found to be HCMV-seropositive and one was found to be HCMV-seronegative. To restrict sorting to alphabetaTCR-expressing T cells, an anti-gammadeltaTCR antibody was added in several experiments. For roughly six donors, the dominant CD3+CD56+NKG2C+ clonotypes were among the top 10 CD8+ clonotypes and accounted for 1.0-7.0% of CD8+ T cells. Those dominant clonotypes were again the most abundant among CD3+CD56-NKG2C+ cells in a handful of donors, at about 28.3-65%. Whether the expanded NKG2C-expressing T cell clones were specific for HCMV antigens remained unclear. The eight sequenced donors were randomly selected healthy volunteers, three men and five women. HCMV serostatus was determined by detecting HCMV-specific IgG in serum with a commercial ELISA kit. Bulk peripheral blood T-cell repertoires were additionally sequenced from unsorted PBMC for six donors. Reads were demultiplexed and grouped by UMI with MIGEC, and clonotypes were assembled and quantified with MiTCR. To exclude erroneous sequences, only TCR cDNA sequences supported by at least two reads were retained. The tcR package was used for downstream repertoire analysis, and clonotypes were matched across fractions by CDR3 nucleotide sequence plus V segment. VDJmatch was used to annotate antigen specificity against VDJdb, with one amino acid substitution allowed in CDR3.

The TCR sequence derives from a woman younger than 35 in good health. Sequencing was carried out using PBMCs. The chain links TRBV30 with TRBJ2-1, and 7 junction bases match TRBD2. The CDR3 region has the sequence CASHGEGVYNEQFF. DNA sequence: TGTGCCTCTCATGGGGAGGGCGTCTACAATGAGCAGTTCTTC. The CDR3, completed at both ends by the reference TRBV30 and TRBJ2-1 genes, gives the full variable domain SQTIHQWPATLVQPVGSPLSLECTVEGTSNPNLYWYRQAAGRGLQLLFYSVGIGQISSEVPQNLSASRPQDRQFILSSKKLLLSDSGFYLCASHGEGVYNEQFFGPGTRLTVL.